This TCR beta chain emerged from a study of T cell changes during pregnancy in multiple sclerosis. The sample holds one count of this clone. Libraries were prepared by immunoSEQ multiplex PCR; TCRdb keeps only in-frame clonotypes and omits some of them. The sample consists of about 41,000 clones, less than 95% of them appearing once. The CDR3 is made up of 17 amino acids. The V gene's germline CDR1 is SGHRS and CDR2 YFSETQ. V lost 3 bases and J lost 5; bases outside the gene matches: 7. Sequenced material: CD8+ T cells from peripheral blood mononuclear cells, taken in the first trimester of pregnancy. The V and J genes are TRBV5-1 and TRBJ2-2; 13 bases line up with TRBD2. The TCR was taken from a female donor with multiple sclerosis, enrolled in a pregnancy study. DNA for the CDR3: TGCGCCAGCAGCTCAACTAGCGGGAGGGCCGAAACCGGGGAGCTGTTTTTT. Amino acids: CASSSTSGRAETGELFF. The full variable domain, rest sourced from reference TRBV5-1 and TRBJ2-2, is KAGVTQTPRYLIKTRGQQVTLSCSPISGHRSVSWYQQTPGQGLQFLFEYFSETQRNKGNFPGRFSGRQFSNSRSEMNVSTLELGDSALYLCASSSTSGRAETGELFFGEGSRLTVL.